This T cell receptor (beta chain) was sequenced during a study of technical replicates of blood from a few donors. Sequencing was performed with immunoSEQ multiplex PCR; in TCRdb, only in-frame clones are kept and a portion is missing. The sample includes some 79,000 clones, under 95% seen only once; the top ten take 0.25% to 0.3%. The V and J ends lost 6 bases and 5 bases respectively, with 18 bases between them. In germline, CDR1 is SGHRS, CDR2 YFSETQ. The CDR3 contains 16 residues. The chain joins TRBV5-1 to TRBJ1-6; perhaps TRBD1 as D (5 bases). Specimen: T cells isolated from PBMCs. The clonotype comes from a human donor in good health. CDR3 loop: CASMPGGIENNSPLHF. The CDR3 DNA reads as TGCGCCAGCATGCCGGGGGGAATCGAGAATAATTCACCCCTCCACTTT.